These 27 T cell receptor beta chains were all obtained from the same sample, sequenced in a study of technical replicates of blood from a handful of donors. This table comes from immunoSEQ multiplex PCR, and its TCRdb copy is limited to in-frame clones, with some not included. The data show 60,000 to 90,000 clones, with roughly 92% seen just once and about 0.35% held by the top ten. Sample: T cells isolated from PBMCs. The origin of the receptors is a human donor in good health.

The sample holds a few counts of this clone. The chain links TRBV29-1 to TRBJ1-1; possibly TRBD1 for D (5 bases). Trimming took off 5 bases at V and 7 bases at J, with 11 bases between the two ends. Germline values: CDR1 SQVTM, CDR2 ANQGSEA. This CDR3 spans 11 amino acids. This chain's CDR3 is CSVYSGIEAFF. CDR3 sequence (DNA): TGCAGCGTTTACTCAGGGATTGAAGCTTTCTTT.

The chain couples TRBV5-1 to TRBJ2-7; 9 nucleotides agree with TRBD2. This CDR3 has 15 residues. V lost 2 bases to trimming and J lost 4 bases; unmatched junction nucleotides: 7. Germline V gene sequence: CDR1 SGHRS, CDR2 YFSETQ. CDR3: CASSFLSSGTYEQYF. In DNA, the CDR3 is TGCGCCAGCAGCTTTTTATCTAGCGGGACTTACGAGCAGTACTTC.

V and J are TRBV5-5 and TRBJ2-7; 10 bases map to TRBD1. The germline CDR1 and CDR2 sequences are SGHKS and YYEKEE (reference sequence). There are 15 residues in the CDR3. V lost 0 bases to trimming and J lost 1 base; unmatched junction nucleotides: 1. In DNA, the CDR3 is TGTGCCAGCAGCTTGGAGGGACAGGGGTCCTACGAGCAGTACTTC. Encoded protein: CASSLEGQGSYEQYF.

The chain couples TRBV6-1 to TRBJ1-5; possible D gene TRBD1, 5 bases. With 2 bases removed from V and 1 base from J, the gap between germline ends came to 12 bases. Germline V gene lookup returns CDR1 MNHNS and CDR2 SASEGT. This CDR3 has 16 residues. The CDR3, as DNA: TGTGCCAGCAGTGAAACTACGGAGGGGAGCAATCAGCCCCAGCATTTT. Translation: CASSETTEGSNQPQHF.

The chain joins TRBV5-4 to TRBJ2-3, with 9 positions matching TRBD2. The CDR3 extends over 15 amino acids. Germline CDR1 and CDR2: SGHNT and YYREEE (reference sequence). J lost 1 base, V lost 5 bases, and 5 bases had no gene match. The CDR3, as DNA: TGTGCCAGCAGGGAGCGGACTAGCGGCACAGATACGCAGTATTTT. This sequence encodes CASRERTSGTDTQYF.

The gene calls are TRBV19 and TRBJ2-7; D might be TRBD2 (5 bases). The germline V and J ends were trimmed by 3 bases and 9 bases, with 12 bases remaining between them. CDR3 length: 12 amino acids. Germline V gene lookup returns CDR1 LNHDA and CDR2 SQIVND (reference sequence). The CDR3, as DNA: TGTGCCAGTAGTATCCCGGGGTGGAGGCAGTACTTC. It is translated as CASSIPGWRQYF.

V usage is TRBV27 and J usage is TRBJ1-1; 8 nucleotides align to TRBD1. The junction had 4 bases not matched to a gene; V was cut back by 7 bases and J by 0 bases. Germline V gene data show CDR1 as MNHEY and CDR2 as SMNVEV (reference sequence). There are 14 residues in the CDR3. The CDR3 DNA is TGTGCCAGCATAGGACAGGGAGTGAACACTGAAGCTTTCTTT. This codes for CASIGQGVNTEAFF.

The chain recombines TRBV30 with TRBJ2-1; D is undetermined. This CDR3 region has 10 residues. V lost 4 bases, J lost 7 bases, and 5 bases lay in between. CDR1 is GTSNPN, CDR2 SVGIG, per germline (reference sequence). CDR3 sequence: CAWTKNEQFF. CDR3 bases: TGTGCCTGGACTAAGAATGAGCAGTTCTTC. Supplemented by reference TRBV30 and TRBJ2-1, the full variable domain reads SQTIHQWPATLVQPVGSPLSLECTVEGTSNPNLYWYRQAAGRGLQLLFYSVGIGQISSEVPQNLSASRPQDRQFILSSKKLLLSDSGFYLCAWTKNEQFFGPGTRLTVL.

The chain couples TRBV10-3 to TRBJ2-7; D might be TRBD1 (6 bases). This CDR3 has 15 residues. V lost 2 bases, J lost 3 bases, and 14 bases lay in between. Germline V gene data show CDR1 as ENHRY and CDR2 as SYGVKD. CDR3: CAISEEGGKNYEQYF. The CDR3, as DNA: TGTGCCATCAGTGAGGAAGGGGGAAAGAACTACGAGCAGTACTTC.

This chain links TRBV7-8 with TRBJ2-7, with 9 bases identical to TRBD1. J was trimmed by 6 bases and V by 0 bases; bases with no gene match: 12. Germline lookup yields CDR1 SGHVS and CDR2 FQNEAQ. The CDR3 extends over 17 amino acids. As DNA, the CDR3 is TGTGCCAGCAGCTTAGCCAACCCGGGACAGGGAGGATTCGAGCAGTACTTC. Translation: CASSLANPGQGGFEQYF.

The V and J genes are TRBV29-1 and TRBJ2-7; TRBD2 matches at 12 bases. J was trimmed by 3 bases and V by 7 bases; bases with no gene match: 7. The CDR3 totals 14 residues. The germline V gene encodes CDR1 SQVTM and CDR2 ANQGSEA. CDR3 residues: CSGRTSGEFYEQYF. In DNA, the CDR3 is TGCAGCGGAAGGACTAGCGGGGAGTTCTACGAGCAGTACTTC.

This clone occurred a few times. The chain uses TRBV6-4 and TRBJ2-1; weak D call: TRBD2 (5 bases). Trimming pared 4 bases from V and 0 bases from J, leaving 10 bases between. This CDR3 has 15 residues. CDR1 and CDR2 from the germline V gene are MRHNA and SNTAGT. CDR3 DNA sequence: TGTGCCAGCAGTGTAGAGGGAAGCTCCTACAATGAGCAGTTCTTC. Residues: CASSVEGSSYNEQFF.

The chain recombines TRBV5-1 with TRBJ2-5; possible D gene TRBD1, 6 bases. CDR3 length equals 14 residues. Looked up from germline, CDR1 is SGHRS and CDR2 is YFSETQ. Between the trimmed V and J ends, which lost 4 bases and 5 bases, there was a span of 15 bases. The CDR3 DNA sequence: TGCGCCAGCAGCCTGATTCAGGGGTTGGAGACCCAGTACTTC. Protein product: CASSLIQGLETQYF. Looking up the rest from reference TRBV5-1 and TRBJ2-5 gives the full variable domain: KAGVTQTPRYLIKTRGQQVTLSCSPISGHRSVSWYQQTPGQGLQFLFEYFSETQRNKGNFPGRFSGRQFSNSRSEMNVSTLELGDSALYLCASSLIQGLETQYFGPGTRLLVL.

This chain links TRBV18 with TRBJ1-1, with D maybe TRBD1 (5 bases). This CDR3 spans 15 amino acids. Germline V gene sequence: CDR1 KGHSH, CDR2 LQKENI. Trimming stripped 3 bases from V and 2 bases from J, with 13 bases between. CDR3: CASSPIRDFNTEAFF. For the CDR3, the DNA is TGTGCCAGCTCACCTATCAGGGATTTTAACACTGAAGCTTTCTTT.

This rearrangement joins TRBV6-1 to TRBJ2-1; no firm D call. This CDR3 comprises 10 residues. Germline CDR1 is MNHNS and CDR2 is SASEGT. Trimming took 4 bases from V and 9 from J, leaving 4 bases between them. CDR3 DNA sequence: TGTGCCAGCAGTGTCGGTGAGCAGTTCTTC. Translating gives CASSVGEQFF.

This rearrangement joins TRBV19 to TRBJ1-4; 8 bases map to TRBD1. Looked up from germline, CDR1 is LNHDA and CDR2 is SQIVND (reference sequence). This CDR3 comprises 14 residues. After removal of 7 bases from V and 7 bases from J, the junction contained 8 bases not matched to a gene. CDR3: CASTLDRGREKLFF. The CDR3 bases are TGTGCCAGTACCCTAGACAGGGGCCGTGAAAAACTGTTTTTT.

The rearrangement joins TRBV6-6 to TRBJ2-1, with 7 bases lining up with TRBD2. Trimming took 5 bases from V and 7 from J; bases not matched to a gene: 2. Germline CDR1 reads MNHNY; CDR2 reads SVGAGI (reference sequence). The CDR3 consists of 12 residues. This CDR3 is CASSLGGNEQFF. The CDR3 DNA follows: TGTGCCAGCAGTCTGGGGGGGAATGAGCAGTTCTTC.

This chain links TRBV6-5 with TRBJ1-1, with 7 bases lining up with TRBD1. This CDR3 contains 13 residues. CDR1 and CDR2 from the germline V gene are MNHEY and SVGAGI. Trimming took 2 bases from V and 5 from J; bases not matched to a gene: 2. The CDR3 coding sequence is TGTGCCAGCAGTTACAGGGGGCGAACTGAAGCTTTCTTT. Protein product: CASSYRGRTEAFF.

The chain couples TRBV5-8 to TRBJ1-1; D is perhaps TRBD1 (5 bases). The germline V and J ends were trimmed by 4 bases and 5 bases, with 15 bases remaining between them. Germline V gives CDR1 SGHTS, CDR2 YDEGEE. CDR3 length: 14 amino acids. DNA for the CDR3: TGTGCCAGCAGCCGAGGGTGGGGGGGGACTGAAGCTTTCTTT. Encoded protein: CASSRGWGGTEAFF.

The chain links TRBV9 to TRBJ2-3; 9 bases align to TRBD1. This CDR3 contains 15 residues. J lost 6 bases, V lost 3 bases, and 8 bases had no gene match. Germline CDR1 and CDR2: SGDLS and YYNGEE. CDR3 sequence (DNA): TGTGCCAGCAGCGCTTCCGGGACAGGGTATGATACGCAGTATTTT. Protein product: CASSASGTGYDTQYF. Together with reference TRBV9 and TRBJ2-3, the CDR3 gives the full variable domain: DSGVTQTPKHLITATGQRVTLRCSPRSGDLSVYWYQQSLDQGLQFLIQYYNGEERAKGNILERFSAQQFPDLHSELNLSSLELGDSALYFCASSASGTGYDTQYFGPGTRLTVL.

The chain links TRBV2 to TRBJ2-2; 7 bases match TRBD2. With V trimmed by 5 bases and J by 8 bases, 2 bases remained unmatched. Per germline, CDR1 SNHLY and CDR2 FYNNEI. The CDR3 has 12 amino acids. The CDR3 region is CASSTAGGELFF. The CDR3 DNA reads TGTGCCAGCAGTACAGCGGGGGGGGAGCTGTTTTTT.

The J gene is TRBJ1-1, the V gene TRBV6-1; tentative D call: TRBD1 (6 bases). This CDR3 is built from 13 residues. Germline V gene sequence: CDR1 MNHNS, CDR2 SASEGT. The V end was cut by 4 bases, the J end by 5 bases, with 11 bases between. CDR3 sequence: CASSVQGGTEAFF. CDR3 nucleotides: TGTGCCAGCAGTGTACAGGGTGGAACTGAAGCTTTCTTT.

The genes are TRBV4-3 and TRBJ2-1; TRBD2 is a possible D gene (6 bases). This CDR3 region has 14 residues. The germline V gene encodes CDR1 LGHNA and CDR2 YSLEER. Trimming pared 4 bases from V and 5 bases from J, leaving 12 bases between. The CDR3 DNA sequence: TGCGCCAGCAGCCCCTGGGACTTCCACAATGAGCAGTTCTTC. Encoded protein: CASSPWDFHNEQFF.

V and J are TRBV5-1 and TRBJ1-3; D is perhaps TRBD1 (6 bases). The germline gives CDR1 SGHRS, CDR2 YFSETQ. CDR3 length: 18 amino acids. The V end was cut by 0 bases, the J end by 1 base, with 17 bases between. This CDR3 is CASSLAANYRDSGNTIYF. CDR3 coding DNA: TGCGCCAGCAGCTTGGCCGCCAATTACAGGGATTCTGGAAACACCATATATTTT. Drawing the rest from reference TRBV5-1 and TRBJ1-3, the complete variable domain is KAGVTQTPRYLIKTRGQQVTLSCSPISGHRSVSWYQQTPGQGLQFLFEYFSETQRNKGNFPGRFSGRQFSNSRSEMNVSTLELGDSALYLCASSLAANYRDSGNTIYFGEGSWLTVV.

The V and J genes are TRBV19 and TRBJ1-1; 9 positions match TRBD1. J was trimmed by 5 bases and V by 6 bases; bases with no gene match: 4. The CDR3 is 13 amino acids. Germline CDR1 is LNHDA and CDR2 is SQIVND (reference sequence). CDR3 sequence (DNA): TGTGCCAGTAGGACAGGGGGATATACTGAAGCTTTCTTT. This translates into CASRTGGYTEAFF.

The chain carries TRBV7-3 and TRBJ2-3; 8 nucleotides align to TRBD1. The CDR3 totals 12 residues. The germline gives CDR1 SGHTA, CDR2 FQGTGA. Trimming removed 2 bases from V and 11 bases from J; junction bases left unmatched: 3. This CDR3 reads CASSLAGTGQYF. The CDR3 DNA is TGTGCCAGCAGCTTAGCAGGGACAGGGCAGTATTTT.

V and J are TRBV11-2 and TRBJ1-5, with 9 nucleotides matching TRBD1. J gave up 3 bases and V 3 bases, and 6 bases lay outside the gene matches. The CDR3 sequence is 16 residues long. Germline assignment: CDR1 SGHAT and CDR2 FQNNGV. CDR3 DNA: TGTGCCAGCAGCTTTGGGACAGGGCGGTTCAATCAGCCCCAGCATTTT. Its protein product is CASSFGTGRFNQPQHF.